This entry concerns a single TCR beta chain. This entry comes from a study of blood T cell repertoires in COVID-19. Study summary: Samples taken during acute and convalescent COVID-19 were collected in the United States, Italy and Spain.

The CDR3 consists of 15 residues. Germline-derived CDR1 and CDR2 are MNHEY and SVGAGI. The V gene end was trimmed by 6 bases and the J gene end by 5 bases; junction bases not matched to a gene: 6. Method: immunoSEQ multiplex PCR; TCRdb's copy keeps in-frame clones and lacks some. The sample lists about 320,000 clones; around 85% were seen once. In terms of age and location, participants ranged from roughly 18 to 100 years and lived in about 25 US areas. Participants had their cohort set by participant-reported clinical history. The TCR comes from a woman aged 25 to 45 who had been exposed to COVID-19. V is TRBV6-5 and J is TRBJ1-5; 11 bases match TRBD1. Sequences were obtained from PBMCs or T cells enriched from blood (not recorded which). DNA of the CDR3: TGTGCCAGCAGAATGGGGGACAGGGGGGATCAGCCCCAGCATTTT. Translation gives CASRMGDRGDQPQHF.